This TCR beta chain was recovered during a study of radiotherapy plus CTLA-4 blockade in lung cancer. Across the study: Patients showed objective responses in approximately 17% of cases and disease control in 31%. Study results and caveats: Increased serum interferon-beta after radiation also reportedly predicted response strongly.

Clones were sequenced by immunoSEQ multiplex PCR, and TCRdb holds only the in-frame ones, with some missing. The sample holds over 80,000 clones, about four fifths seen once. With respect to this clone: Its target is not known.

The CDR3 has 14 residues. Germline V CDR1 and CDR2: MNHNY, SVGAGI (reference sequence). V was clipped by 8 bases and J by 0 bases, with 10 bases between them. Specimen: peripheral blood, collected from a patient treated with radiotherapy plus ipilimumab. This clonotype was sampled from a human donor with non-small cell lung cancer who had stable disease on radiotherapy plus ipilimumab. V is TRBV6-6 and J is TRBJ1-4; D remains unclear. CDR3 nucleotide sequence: TGTGCCAGCTCCGAACGGACAACTAATGAAAAACTGTTTTTT. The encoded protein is CASSERTTNEKLFF.